Below are 7 T cell receptor beta chains sequenced from a single sample in a study of CD8+ T cells in alopecia areata. Isolated RNA was reverse transcribed into cDNA used as the sequencing template. Assay: immunoSEQ multiplex PCR; the TCRdb copy retains only in-frame clones and omits some. The sample includes under 300,000 clones, under 80% of them seen just once. This specimen consisted of CD4+ T cells sorted from blood, obtained at week 0. Receptors originate from a human donor with alopecia areata.

The CDR3 bases are TGTGCCAGCAGCTTGAAGGACAATGAGCAGTTCTTC. Translated: CASSLKDNEQFF. The rearrangement links TRBV5-6 to TRBJ2-1, with D unclear. V dropped 1 base and J dropped 5 bases, with 4 bases sitting between them. CDR1 is SGHDT and CDR2 is YYEEEE in the germline V gene. CDR3 length: 12 amino acids.

J is TRBJ2-5 and V is TRBV5-1; 7 nucleotides match TRBD1. J gave up 2 bases and V 7 bases, and 11 bases lay outside the gene matches. Per germline, CDR1 SGHRS and CDR2 YFSETQ. The CDR3 sequence is 15 residues long. DNA of the CDR3: TGCGCCAGCTCCAAGGGGGCAGGGGGACAAGAGACCCAGTACTTC. Translating it yields CASSKGAGGQETQYF.

On this clone: The same CDR3 can be traced to other DNA sequences in this sample. This chain connects TRBV30 to TRBJ2-7; D ambiguous. The CDR3 has 11 amino acids. In germline, CDR1 is GTSNPN, CDR2 SVGIG (reference sequence). Trimming removed 0 bases from V and 4 bases from J, with 4 bases in between. The CDR3 protein is CAWSVQYEQYF. The CDR3 DNA reads as TGTGCCTGGAGTGTACAGTACGAGCAGTACTTC.

The chain joins TRBV5-1 to TRBJ2-3, with 13 nucleotides matching TRBD2. CDR3 size: 18 residues. The J segment lost 4 bases and the V segment lost 4 bases, leaving 12 bases of the junction unmatched. Germline CDR1 reads SGHRS; CDR2 reads YFSETQ. This chain's CDR3 is CASSVRGLLAGGPDTQYF. DNA for the CDR3: TGCGCCAGCAGCGTCCGTGGTTTACTAGCGGGGGGGCCAGATACGCAGTATTTT. Using reference TRBV5-1 and TRBJ2-3 for the parts outside the CDR3, the full variable domain is KAGVTQTPRYLIKTRGQQVTLSCSPISGHRSVSWYQQTPGQGLQFLFEYFSETQRNKGNFPGRFSGRQFSNSRSEMNVSTLELGDSALYLCASSVRGLLAGGPDTQYFGPGTRLTVL.

The CDR3 reads CASSFPGAGGQSDTQYF. The DNA for the CDR3 is TGTGCCAGCAGTTTCCCCGGAGCGGGGGGGCAGTCAGATACGCAGTATTTT. This sequence joins TRBV27 and TRBJ2-3; TRBD2 agrees at 10 bases. Germline values: CDR1 MNHEY, CDR2 SMNVEV (reference sequence). With V trimmed by 3 bases and J by 4 bases, 10 bases remained unmatched. This CDR3 is 17 amino acids long.

The chain joins TRBV7-9 to TRBJ2-1; 7 nucleotides match TRBD1. The CDR3 runs 12 residues. Looked up from germline, CDR1 is SEHNR and CDR2 is FQNEAQ (reference sequence). The CDR3: CAQGDGYNEQFF. DNA of the CDR3: TGTGCTCAGGGGGATGGGTACAATGAGCAGTTCTTC.

This clone was counted many times. This chain uses TRBV11-1 with TRBJ2-1; TRBD2 agrees at 10 bases. CDR1 and CDR2 (germline): SGHAT, FQDESV (reference sequence). The CDR3 has 15 residues. The ends lost 8 bases at V and 4 bases at J; junction bases unmatched: 8. The CDR3, as DNA: TGTGCCAGCTTGGGTAGCGGGGGGACATACAATGAGCAGTTCTTC. It codes for CASLGSGGTYNEQFF.